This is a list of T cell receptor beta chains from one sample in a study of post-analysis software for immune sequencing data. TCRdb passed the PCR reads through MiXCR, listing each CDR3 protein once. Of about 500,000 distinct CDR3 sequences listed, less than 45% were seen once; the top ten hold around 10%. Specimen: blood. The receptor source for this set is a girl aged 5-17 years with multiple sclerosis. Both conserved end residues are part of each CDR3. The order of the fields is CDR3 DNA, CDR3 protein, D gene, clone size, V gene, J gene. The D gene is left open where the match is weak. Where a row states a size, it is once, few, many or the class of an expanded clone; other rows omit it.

CDR3 DNA: TGTGCCAGCAGTTACCGGGAATCTGGGGCCAACGTCCTGACTTTC
CDR3 protein: CASSYRESGANVLTF
D gene: .
clone size: .
V gene: TRBV6-2/TRBV6-3
J gene: TRBJ2-6

CDR3 DNA: TGCGCCAGCAGCCAAGGCGACAGGGAGGGAGAAGCTTTCTTT
CDR3 protein: CASSQGDREGEAFF
D gene: TRBD1
clone size: .
V gene: TRBV4-1
J gene: TRBJ1-1

CDR3 DNA: TGTGCCACCAGCAGAGATCGGACAGTTGCCTACGAGCAGTACTTC
CDR3 protein: CATSRDRTVAYEQYF
D gene: .
clone size: few
V gene: TRBV15
J gene: TRBJ2-7

CDR3 DNA: TGTGCCAGCAGTTACGGGACAGGGGGTACAGATACGCAGTATTTT
CDR3 protein: CASSYGTGGTDTQYF
D gene: TRBD1
clone size: few
V gene: TRBV6-5
J gene: TRBJ2-3

CDR3 DNA: TGTGCCGCCGCCTCGCCGTTCTCCTACGAGCAGTACTTC
CDR3 protein: CAAASPFSYEQYF
D gene: .
clone size: .
V gene: TRBV10-3
J gene: TRBJ2-7

CDR3 DNA: TGTGCCAGCAGACCCACAGGGAACGGACAACAGCCCCAGCATTTT
CDR3 protein: CASRPTGNGQQPQHF
D gene: .
clone size: .
V gene: TRBV6-5
J gene: TRBJ1-5

CDR3 DNA: TGTGCCAGCACTTCCCCGACCAACACCGGGGAGCTGTTTTTT
CDR3 protein: CASTSPTNTGELFF
D gene: .
clone size: .
V gene: TRBV7-3
J gene: TRBJ2-2

CDR3 DNA: TGTGCCAGCAGCTTAAGGGCGGGAGTATCAGATACGCAGTATTTT
CDR3 protein: CASSLRAGVSDTQYF
D gene: TRBD2
clone size: .
V gene: TRBV7-3
J gene: TRBJ2-3

CDR3 DNA: TGTGCCAGCAGTTACTCGTCTTTGACTTATCGGAACACTGAAGCTTTCTTT
CDR3 protein: CASSYSSLTYRNTEAFF
D gene: .
clone size: .
V gene: TRBV6-6
J gene: TRBJ1-1

CDR3 DNA: TGCAGCGGAGGACAGGGGGCGAACAGCGGGGAGCTGTTTTTT
CDR3 protein: CSGGQGANSGELFF
D gene: TRBD1
clone size: .
V gene: TRBV29-1
J gene: TRBJ2-2

CDR3 DNA: TGTGCCAGCAGCCTCCGACAGGGTTCGGGACTAACCAGCTCCTACGAGCAGTACTTC
CDR3 protein: CASSLRQGSGLTSSYEQYF
D gene: .
clone size: .
V gene: TRBV7-2
J gene: TRBJ2-7

CDR3 DNA: TGCAGTGCTGGACTAGCGGGAGCGGAGACCCAGTACTTC
CDR3 protein: CSAGLAGAETQYF
D gene: TRBD2
clone size: few
V gene: TRBV20-1
J gene: TRBJ2-5

CDR3 DNA: TGTGCCAGCAGTCTCCTAAGAGTACTGAAAAACAATGAGCAGTTCTTC
CDR3 protein: CASSLLRVLKNNEQFF
D gene: .
clone size: few
V gene: TRBV27
J gene: TRBJ2-1

CDR3 DNA: TGTGCCAGCCCACCCCAAGGGAGAGACGGAGAGACCCAGTACTTC
CDR3 protein: CASPPQGRDGETQYF
D gene: .
clone size: .
V gene: TRBV11-2
J gene: TRBJ2-5

CDR3 DNA: TGTGCCAGCAGCTTCGGCACCCGCGTACATGAGCAGTTCTTC
CDR3 protein: CASSFGTRVHEQFF
D gene: .
clone size: .
V gene: TRBV7-2
J gene: TRBJ2-1

CDR3 DNA: TGCAGCGTCGTGTGGGGGCAAGGACAGCCCCAGCATTTT
CDR3 protein: CSVVWGQGQPQHF
D gene: .
clone size: .
V gene: TRBV29-1
J gene: TRBJ1-5

CDR3 DNA: TGCGCCAGCAGCTTGGGACAGGGGGATAACTATGGCTACACCTTC
CDR3 protein: CASSLGQGDNYGYTF
D gene: TRBD1
clone size: .
V gene: TRBV5-1
J gene: TRBJ1-2

CDR3 DNA: TGCAGCGTTGAATGGGTCAATCGCGCCCACAATGAGCAGTTCTTC
CDR3 protein: CSVEWVNRAHNEQFF
D gene: .
clone size: .
V gene: TRBV29-1
J gene: TRBJ2-1

CDR3 DNA: TGTGCCAGCAGTCGTCAGGGGGGACCCTACGAGCAGTACTTC
CDR3 protein: CASSRQGGPYEQYF
D gene: .
clone size: .
V gene: TRBV28
J gene: TRBJ2-7

CDR3 DNA: TGTGCCAGCAGTGATCCGGGGGTGCGGGGCACCTACGAGCAGTACTTC
CDR3 protein: CASSDPGVRGTYEQYF
D gene: .
clone size: .
V gene: TRBV25-1
J gene: TRBJ2-7

CDR3 DNA: TGTGCCAGCACGGGGGATTCTGCCTACGAGCAGTACTTC
CDR3 protein: CASTGDSAYEQYF
D gene: .
clone size: .
V gene: TRBV5-6
J gene: TRBJ2-7

CDR3 DNA: TGTGCCAGCAGCTTGCCTAGCGGGGGAGCCTACAATGAGCAGTTCTTC
CDR3 protein: CASSLPSGGAYNEQFF
D gene: TRBD2
clone size: .
V gene: TRBV7-8
J gene: TRBJ2-1

CDR3 DNA: TGTGCCAGCCTGGGACCCTCCTACGAGCAGTACTTC
CDR3 protein: CASLGPSYEQYF
D gene: .
clone size: few
V gene: TRBV27
J gene: TRBJ2-7

CDR3 DNA: TGTGCCAGCAGTCCCTTAATGGCCCAAGAGACCCAGTACTTC
CDR3 protein: CASSPLMAQETQYF
D gene: .
clone size: .
V gene: TRBV12-3/TRBV12-4
J gene: TRBJ2-5

CDR3 DNA: TGTGCCAGCAGCACCTTAGCGGGACGGGGTGAGCAGTTCTTC
CDR3 protein: CASSTLAGRGEQFF
D gene: TRBD2
clone size: few
V gene: TRBV12-3/TRBV12-4
J gene: TRBJ2-1

CDR3 DNA: TGTGCCAGCAGCTTACAACCCGCGCTGCTGGACAGGGCGTGGGGGTATGGCTACACCTTC
CDR3 protein: CASSLQPALLDRAWGYGYTF
D gene: TRBD1
clone size: few
V gene: TRBV27
J gene: TRBJ1-2

CDR3 DNA: TGCGCCAGCAGCGGGGGGACCCCGTCCTACGAGCAGTACTTC
CDR3 protein: CASSGGTPSYEQYF
D gene: .
clone size: .
V gene: TRBV5-1
J gene: TRBJ2-7

CDR3 DNA: TGTGCCAGCAGTGCGGGACAGGGGTCCGAGCAGTACTTC
CDR3 protein: CASSAGQGSEQYF
D gene: TRBD1
clone size: .
V gene: TRBV7-3
J gene: TRBJ2-7

CDR3 DNA: TGTGCCAGCAGCTTAAGGTTTCAGTCCGGGACTAGCGGGAGCAATGAGCAGTTCTTC
CDR3 protein: CASSLRFQSGTSGSNEQFF
D gene: TRBD2
clone size: .
V gene: TRBV7-9
J gene: TRBJ2-1

CDR3 DNA: TGCAGTGCTAGTGGCGGTTTCTACGAGCAGTACTTC
CDR3 protein: CSASGGFYEQYF
D gene: .
clone size: .
V gene: TRBV20-1
J gene: TRBJ2-7

CDR3 DNA: TGTGCCACCAGCAGAGTCGACTCTGGGGCCAACGTCCTGATTTTC
CDR3 protein: CATSRVDSGANVLIF
D gene: .
clone size: .
V gene: TRBV15
J gene: TRBJ2-6

CDR3 DNA: TGCAGTGCTAGAGAGCTGGGCCCCGGGGGGCCTGAAGCTTTCTTT
CDR3 protein: CSARELGPGGPEAFF
D gene: .
clone size: .
V gene: TRBV20-1
J gene: TRBJ1-1

CDR3 DNA: TGTGCCAGCAGCTTGCGGGGTGAGGGGGAACGCGAGCAGTACTTC
CDR3 protein: CASSLRGEGEREQYF
D gene: .
clone size: .
V gene: TRBV5-5
J gene: TRBJ2-7

CDR3 DNA: TGTGCCAGCAGTTACTCGCAACCATCCAATGAGCAGTTCTTC
CDR3 protein: CASSYSQPSNEQFF
D gene: .
clone size: .
V gene: TRBV6-6
J gene: TRBJ2-1

CDR3 DNA: TGCGCCAGCAGCCAAGAACCCACTAGCGGGAGTGTGAGGAATGAGCAGTTCTTC
CDR3 protein: CASSQEPTSGSVRNEQFF
D gene: TRBD2
clone size: many
V gene: TRBV4-1
J gene: TRBJ2-1

CDR3 DNA: TGCAGCGCTGCGATCGGAGATACGCAGTATTTT
CDR3 protein: CSAAIGDTQYF
D gene: .
clone size: .
V gene: TRBV29-1
J gene: TRBJ2-3

CDR3 DNA: TGCAGTGCTAGAGGATGGGCCCACTCCTACAATGAGCAGTACTTC
CDR3 protein: CSARGWAHSYNEQYF
D gene: .
clone size: .
V gene: TRBV20-1
J gene: TRBJ2-7

CDR3 DNA: TGCAGTGCCCTACAGCCAGGGGCGTCTATATATGAGCAGTTCTTC
CDR3 protein: CSALQPGASIYEQFF
D gene: .
clone size: once
V gene: TRBV20-1
J gene: TRBJ2-1

CDR3 DNA: TGTGCCAGCAGTGATCAGGGGGTCGTTGGCTACACCTTC
CDR3 protein: CASSDQGVVGYTF
D gene: TRBD1
clone size: .
V gene: TRBV28
J gene: TRBJ1-2

CDR3 DNA: TGCAACGTTGACTCAGGCTCCTACAATGAGCAGTTCTTC
CDR3 protein: CNVDSGSYNEQFF
D gene: .
clone size: .
V gene: TRBV29-1
J gene: TRBJ2-1

CDR3 DNA: TGCGCCAGCAGCACTTTAGCGGGAGTCCGATATTACGAGCAGTACTTC
CDR3 protein: CASSTLAGVRYYEQYF
D gene: TRBD2
clone size: .
V gene: TRBV5-1
J gene: TRBJ2-7

CDR3 DNA: TGTGCCAGCAGCTTAGCGGGACTAGGGCCTAACGAGCAGTACTTC
CDR3 protein: CASSLAGLGPNEQYF
D gene: TRBD2
clone size: .
V gene: TRBV11-2
J gene: TRBJ2-7

CDR3 DNA: TGTGCCAGCGGAGGACAGGCAGGCGAGCAGTACTTC
CDR3 protein: CASGGQAGEQYF
D gene: TRBD1
clone size: few
V gene: TRBV28
J gene: TRBJ2-7

CDR3 DNA: TGCAGCGTTGAAATTCGGGGGGGCTACACCTTC
CDR3 protein: CSVEIRGGYTF
D gene: .
clone size: few
V gene: TRBV29-1
J gene: TRBJ1-2

CDR3 DNA: TGTGCCAGCAGCTTAGCGGGGGCGGATTATGGCTACACCTTC
CDR3 protein: CASSLAGADYGYTF
D gene: .
clone size: few
V gene: TRBV7-9
J gene: TRBJ1-2

CDR3 DNA: TGCAGTTACGGCGTCAATGAGCAGTTCTTC
CDR3 protein: CSYGVNEQFF
D gene: .
clone size: .
V gene: TRBV20-1
J gene: TRBJ2-1

CDR3 DNA: TGTGCCAGCAGCTTAGAGACAGGCAGGAGTGAGACCCAGTACTTC
CDR3 protein: CASSLETGRSETQYF
D gene: .
clone size: few
V gene: TRBV7-2
J gene: TRBJ2-5

CDR3 DNA: TGTGCCAGCACCGAGGAGGGAGGTGAGCAGTACTTC
CDR3 protein: CASTEEGGEQYF
D gene: .
clone size: .
V gene: TRBV13
J gene: TRBJ2-5

CDR3 DNA: TGTGCCAGCAGTCTCGGGACTAGTCAGTTCTTC
CDR3 protein: CASSLGTSQFF
D gene: TRBD2
clone size: few
V gene: TRBV12-3/TRBV12-4
J gene: TRBJ2-1

CDR3 DNA: TGCAGCGTTGCGGGACAGGGTAGCGGCTACACCTTC
CDR3 protein: CSVAGQGSGYTF
D gene: TRBD1
clone size: .
V gene: TRBV29-1
J gene: TRBJ1-2

CDR3 DNA: TGTGTCAGCAGCCCTCCCCGACAGGCGGGAATCTACAATGAGCAGTTCTTC
CDR3 protein: CVSSPPRQAGIYNEQFF
D gene: .
clone size: .
V gene: TRBV7-8
J gene: TRBJ2-1

CDR3 DNA: TGTGCCAGCAGCTCCACTAGCTACAATGAGCAGTTCTTC
CDR3 protein: CASSSTSYNEQFF
D gene: .
clone size: .
V gene: TRBV7-6
J gene: TRBJ2-1

CDR3 DNA: TGTGCCAGCGGTTCAACGTTCTATGGCTACACCTTC
CDR3 protein: CASGSTFYGYTF
D gene: .
clone size: .
V gene: TRBV25-1
J gene: TRBJ1-2

CDR3 DNA: TGTGCCAGCAGCTTGCCCTGGACCAGCACAGATACGCAGTATTTT
CDR3 protein: CASSLPWTSTDTQYF
D gene: .
clone size: few
V gene: TRBV5-5
J gene: TRBJ2-3

CDR3 DNA: TGTGCCAGCAGCCCGTTCTCGAGCTCCTACAATGAGCAGTTCTTC
CDR3 protein: CASSPFSSSYNEQFF
D gene: .
clone size: many
V gene: TRBV7-3
J gene: TRBJ2-1